This section outlines one TCR beta chain sequence together with its context. Its matching antigen is unknown. This CDR3 spans 12 amino acids. Germline lookup yields CDR1 SGHRS and CDR2 YFSETQ. Trimming removed 5 bases at V and 8 bases at J, with 14 bases between. The data stem from a study of cytotoxic CD8 clonotypes in ibrutinib-treated CLL. Across the whole study: Once patients had received a median around 12 months of treatment, range 6 to 36, response samples were obtained. Study-level findings and limits: Under treatment, the uncommon public clonotypes either contracted or remained stable. Lymph node repertoires were not studied, and sampling times were unmatched.

Sequencing was designed to attain a depth spanning 1 in 200,000 to 1 in 1 million T cells. Method: immunoSEQ multiplex PCR; TCRdb's copy keeps in-frame clones and lacks some. The sample yields approximately 160,000 clones, roughly 90% seen once. This clonotype originated in a human donor with chronic lymphocytic leukemia. Here the sequenced sample was PBMCs, taken at disease progression, from a patient treated with ibrutinib. The chain carries TRBV5-1 and TRBJ2-7; D tentatively reads TRBD1 or TRBD2 (5 bases each). The CDR3 region has the DNA TGCGCCAGCAGACAGGACTCCCGGCAGCAGTACTTC. Its translation: CASRQDSRQQYF.